The next 27 T cell receptor beta chains were all read from a single sample in a study of breast tumors, draining lymph nodes, adjacent tissues (TCRdb year 2016). The lymph node samples were taken from the axillary draining lymph nodes of breast cancer patients. Library method: multiplex PCR. The reads were generated on an Illumina HiSeq 2000. TCRdb cleaned the public reads at Q25 with fastp, built clones with MiXCR and kept in-frame beta chains. Each CDR3 protein gets just one entry, which takes the most common genes and DNA from the rows behind it. The sample contains fewer than 200,000 distinct CDR3 sequences, 30% to 35% of them found a single time. Jointly, the top ten make up 3.5% to 4.5% of the sample. The material sequenced was axillary lymph node tissue. The receptor set was obtained from a female donor with breast cancer. Some clones in this sample may be carry-over from other donors' samples.

As for this clonotype: One end of the junction does not line up with germline, which may come from a read error. The chain employs TRBV29-1 and TRBJ1-2; TRBD1 is a possible D gene (5 bases). The CDR3 contains 15 residues. CDR1 SQVTM and CDR2 ANQGSEA come from the germline V gene. The CDR3 loop reads CNVDEGRGGNYGHTF. The CDR3 DNA is TGCAACGTTGATGAGGGGCGGGGTGGTAACTATGGCCACACCTTC.

This clonotype has a count of ten or more. The genes are TRBV6-1 and TRBJ1-6; 12 nucleotides match TRBD1. There are 16 residues in the CDR3. Germline loops: CDR1 MNHNS, CDR2 SASEGT. The J segment lost 5 bases and the V segment lost 6 bases, leaving 5 bases of the junction unmatched. The DNA for the CDR3 is TGTGCCAGCAGGGGACAGGGGGCAGGGAATAATTCACCCCTCCACTTT. Amino acid sequence: CASRGQGAGNNSPLHF.

This clonotype was seen repeatedly, ten times or more. This chain connects TRBV7-9 to TRBJ2-5; D is undetermined. V gave up 2 bases and J gave up 2 bases, with 6 bases separating them. CDR1 and CDR2 from the germline V gene are SEHNR and FQNEAQ (reference sequence). There are 13 residues in the CDR3. The CDR3 sequence is CASSLSMQETQYF. In DNA, the CDR3 is TGTGCCAGCAGCTTAAGCATGCAAGAGACCCAGTACTTC.

This chain links TRBV6-5 with TRBJ2-7, with D perhaps TRBD1 or TRBD2 (5 bases each). Trimming shortened V by 6 bases and J by 1 base, and 13 bases separated the two germline ends. This CDR3 comprises 14 residues. The germline V gene encodes CDR1 MNHEY and CDR2 SVGAGI. CDR3 residues: CASRQDGGSYEQYF. As DNA, the CDR3 is TGTGCCAGCAGACAGGACGGCGGGTCCTACGAGCAGTACTTC.

The chain couples TRBV19 to TRBJ2-5; 8 bases are shared with TRBD1. The CDR3 loop spans 14 amino acids. The trim removed 6 bases at V and 9 bases at J, leaving 12 bases unmatched. Per the germline V gene, CDR1 is LNHDA and CDR2 is SQIVND (reference sequence). The CDR3 sequence: CASRDITGGQPQYF. The CDR3 DNA is TGTGCCAGTAGGGATATAACAGGGGGGCAGCCCCAGTACTTC.

At least ten counts were recorded for this clonotype. Sequence at one end of the junction differs from germline and may be a read error. The chain has TRBV24-1 and TRBJ2-3, with 8 positions matching TRBD2. CDR1 is KGHDR, CDR2 SFDVKD, per germline. The CDR3 has 21 amino acids. CDR3 nucleotide sequence: TGTGCCACCAGTGATTTGCGGCAGGGGATGGAGCGGGGGTCCCTCACAGATCCGCAGTATTTT. Translation gives CATSDLRQGMERGSLTDPQYF.

This clonotype was seen ten or more times. The chain links TRBV11-2 to TRBJ2-7; perhaps TRBD1 as D (6 bases). The V end was cut by 0 bases, the J end by 3 bases, with 9 bases between. The V gene's germline CDR1 is SGHAT and CDR2 FQNNGV. The CDR3 has 14 residues. CDR3 coding DNA: TGTGCCAGCAGCTTAGATCCAGGGGACTACGAGCAGTACTTC. It codes for CASSLDPGDYEQYF.

This clonotype was counted ten times or more. This chain links TRBV6-5 with TRBJ2-7; 9 bases are a match to TRBD1. Per the germline V gene, CDR1 is MNHEY and CDR2 is SVGAGI. The CDR3 runs to 17 residues. Trimming removed 7 bases from V and 3 bases from J; junction bases left unmatched: 16. The DNA of the CDR3 is TGTGCCAGCACAAAGGGAGTCCCCCGGGACAGGGACTACGAGCAGTACTTC. Translating it yields CASTKGVPRDRDYEQYF.

This clonotype came up a few times. This chain links TRBV12-3 or TRBV12-4 with TRBJ1-1; D call uncertain. The CDR3 is 13 residues long. V dropped 5 bases and J dropped 1 base, with 8 bases sitting between them. The CDR3 DNA follows: TGTGCCAGCAGTAACCGGCGGAACACTGAAGCTTTCTTT. Translation: CASSNRRNTEAFF.

DNA of the CDR3: TGCAGTGCTAGAGGAGGTAGCGGGAGCACAGATACGCAGTATTTT. Translating gives CSARGGSGSTDTQYF. The V gene is TRBV20-1, the J gene TRBJ2-3; 7 bases match TRBD2. Germline V CDR1 and CDR2: DFQATT, SNEGSKA (reference sequence). This CDR3 comprises 15 residues. The J segment lost 0 bases and the V segment lost 1 base, leaving 4 bases of the junction unmatched.

This clonotype was seen at least ten times. The chain has TRBV24-1 and TRBJ2-7; tentative D call: TRBD1 (5 bases). Germline V gene lookup returns CDR1 KGHDR and CDR2 SFDVKD. The ends were cut back, 6 bases at V and 5 bases at J, with 13 bases in the middle. This CDR3 spans 13 amino acids. The DNA for the CDR3 is TGTGCCACCAGTACGGCAGGGTCGGACGAGCAGTACTTC. Its protein is CATSTAGSDEQYF.

The sample holds a few counts of this clonotype. This may be a read error, as it is one base from a much larger clone. The chain employs TRBV20-1 and TRBJ1-2; a possible D gene is TRBD1 (5 bases). The CDR3 is 15 residues long. Germline V CDR1 and CDR2: DFQATT, SNEGSKA (reference sequence). Trimming left V 1 base short and J 4 bases short, with 16 bases between. The CDR3, as DNA: TGCAGTGCTAGAGGGGGACGGACCAATACCTATGGCTACACCTTC. It encodes CSARGGRTNTYGYTF.

This clonotype was picked up many times. The gene calls are TRBV4-2 and TRBJ1-2; possible D gene TRBD1, 6 bases. Germline CDR1 is LGHNA and CDR2 is YNFKEQ. This CDR3 region has 17 residues. The V gene lost 0 bases and the J gene lost 4 bases, with 18 bases spanning the gap. CDR3 residues: CASSQDLGAIRSYGYTF. The CDR3 DNA reads TGTGCCAGCAGCCAAGATTTGGGGGCCATCCGGTCCTATGGCTACACCTTC.

The chain links TRBV11-2 to TRBJ1-1, with D possibly matching TRBD1 (5 bases). The CDR3 spans 15 residues. Deletions cut 1 base from V and 4 bases from J, with 13 bases between. The V gene's germline CDR1 is SGHAT and CDR2 FQNNGV. CDR3 DNA: TGTGCCAGCAGCTTAGCTCCCCGGGGGGGCACTGAAGCTTTCTTT. It is translated as CASSLAPRGGTEAFF. The entire variable domain, with the rest obtained from reference TRBV11-2 and TRBJ1-1, is as follows: EAGVAQSPRYKIIEKRQSVAFWCNPISGHATLYWYQQILGQGPKLLIQFQNNGVVDDSQLPKDRFSAERLKGVDSTLKIQPAKLEDSAVYLCASSLAPRGGTEAFFGQGTRLTVV.

This clonotype was seen repeatedly, ten times or more. This chain links TRBV9 with TRBJ2-5; D not certain. This CDR3 is built from 15 residues. Germline V gene data show CDR1 as SGDLS and CDR2 as YYNGEE. Trimming pared 0 bases from V and 5 bases from J, leaving 14 bases between. The CDR3 DNA is TGTGCCAGCAGCGTAGAAGGCGGCCGAGACGAGACCCAGTACTTC. This codes for CASSVEGGRDETQYF. Looking up the rest from reference TRBV9 and TRBJ2-5 gives the full variable domain: DSGVTQTPKHLITATGQRVTLRCSPRSGDLSVYWYQQSLDQGLQFLIQYYNGEERAKGNILERFSAQQFPDLHSELNLSSLELGDSALYFCASSVEGGRDETQYFGPGTRLLVL.

This clonotype was counted many times. V and J are TRBV2 and TRBJ2-2; D may be TRBD2 (5 bases). The germline V gene encodes CDR1 SNHLY and CDR2 FYNNEI. The CDR3 covers 16 residues. V gave up 3 bases and J gave up 4 bases, with 15 bases separating them. This CDR3 reads CASSDLDGISTGELFF. The DNA of the CDR3 is TGTGCCAGCAGTGATTTGGACGGGATCTCCACCGGGGAGCTGTTTTTT.

This clonotype was seen many times. This chain joins TRBV5-8 and TRBJ2-1; a weak D match, TRBD1 (5 bases). Germline CDR1 and CDR2: SGHTS and YDEGEE. Trimming took off 0 bases at V and 2 bases at J, with 12 bases between the two ends. The CDR3 consists of 16 residues. In DNA form, the CDR3 reads TGTGCCAGCAGCTTGGAAGGGGAACTTACCTACAATGAGCAGTTCTTC. This codes for CASSLEGELTYNEQFF.

Details on this clonotype: A clone one base away is much larger, so this may be a read error. The CDR3 loop reads CASSLAGGFEQCF. CDR3 coding DNA: TGTGCCAGCAGTTTAGCTGGGGGTTTCGAGCAGTGCTTC. The rearrangement uses TRBV12-3 or TRBV12-4 and TRBJ2-7; D may match TRBD1 or TRBD2 (5 bases each). The CDR3 is made up of 13 amino acids.

This clonotype was found many times. The chain recombines TRBV7-2 with TRBJ2-1; the D gene is possibly TRBD1 (6 bases). CDR1 and CDR2 (germline): SGHTA, FQGNSA. Trimming stripped 5 bases from V and 6 bases from J, with 14 bases between. The length of the CDR3 is 14 residues. The CDR3 loop is CASSVGLGGNEQFF. CDR3 DNA: TGTGCCAGCAGCGTTGGTCTAGGGGGCAATGAGCAGTTCTTC.

J is TRBJ2-5 and V is TRBV11-1; D uncertain. Trimming cost V 6 bases and J 5 bases, with 16 bases left between them. Germline values: CDR1 SGHAT, CDR2 FQDESV (reference sequence). CDR3 length: 14 amino acids. The CDR3 DNA follows: TGTGCCAGCAGTTACAACATGAGGTCCGAGACCCAGTACTTC. Translating gives CASSYNMRSETQYF.

This clonotype has a count of ten or more. The chain joins TRBV7-9 to TRBJ1-5, with 7 bases aligning to TRBD1. The CDR3 covers 15 residues. V trimming: 1 base; J trimming: 6 bases; junction bases outside the gene matches: 6. The germline gives CDR1 SEHNR, CDR2 FQNEAQ (reference sequence). The CDR3 loop is CASSLVEGAGQPQHF. In DNA form, the CDR3 reads TGTGCCAGCAGCTTAGTCGAGGGGGCCGGTCAGCCCCAGCATTTT.

This clonotype was detected many times. The CDR3 loop reads CATGDLAGEQNEQFF. The DNA of the CDR3 is TGTGCCACCGGCGATCTAGCGGGAGAACAAAATGAGCAGTTCTTC. The chain links TRBV7-2 to TRBJ2-1; 10 positions match TRBD2. V was pared by 10 bases and J by 7 bases, with 13 bases of the junction left unmatched. Germline lookup yields CDR1 SGHTA and CDR2 FQGNSA. There are 15 residues in the CDR3.

This clonotype was observed many times. V is TRBV5-6 and J is TRBJ2-7; 12 bases agree with TRBD1. There are 18 residues in the CDR3. Germline V gene lookup returns CDR1 SGHDT and CDR2 YYEEEE. Trimming cost V 0 bases and J 4 bases; bases outside gene matches: 11. CDR3 sequence: CASSLASGTGGSLYEQYF. In DNA form, the CDR3 reads TGTGCCAGCAGCTTGGCATCTGGGACAGGGGGCTCTCTTTACGAGCAGTACTTC.

With regard to this clonotype: One base away lies a much larger clone, so this may be a sequencing read error. The chain joins TRBV19 to TRBJ2-7, with D hard to call. Per the germline V gene, CDR1 is LNHDA and CDR2 is SQIVND (reference sequence). The CDR3 loop spans 13 amino acids. Trimming pared 1 base from V and 3 bases from J, leaving 7 bases between. DNA for the CDR3: TGTGCCAGTAGTATAGCCCCGGGCTACGAGCAGTACTTC. Translated, it gives CASSIAPGYEQYF.

As regards this clonotype: Being one base from a much bigger clone, this may be a read error. The chain joins TRBV20-1 to TRBJ2-7; 7 nucleotides agree with TRBD1. CDR1 and CDR2 from the germline V gene are DFQATT and SNEGSKA (reference sequence). This CDR3 comprises 13 residues. The CDR3, as DNA: TGCAGTGCCCCACCCGCCAGGGGGTACGCGCAGTACTTC. Amino acids: CSAPPARGYAQYF.

In its sample, this clonotype was seen many times. This chain links TRBV5-8 with TRBJ2-7; 8 bases align to TRBD1. CDR1 and CDR2 (germline): SGHTS, YDEGEE. The CDR3 runs 18 residues. With V trimmed by 0 bases and J by 0 bases, 11 bases remained unmatched. The DNA of the CDR3 is TGTGCCAGCAGCTTGGCACCTACAGGGGGTGATATCTCCTACGAGCAGTACTTC. Translation: CASSLAPTGGDISYEQYF.

The table lists this clonotype with many counts. The V gene is TRBV11-2, the J gene TRBJ2-1, with TRBD2 matching over 10 bases. This CDR3 spans 18 amino acids. From germline, CDR1 is SGHAT and CDR2 FQNNGV. The junction had 13 bases not matched to a gene; V was cut back by 8 bases and J by 0 bases. The CDR3 DNA reads as TGTGCCAGCTGTCCTCTAGCGGGGGTGGTCGGCTCCTACAATGAGCAGTTCTTC. Translation: CASCPLAGVVGSYNEQFF.